This T cell receptor beta chain was retrieved from a study of CD8+CD57+ T cells in acquired aplastic anemia. Study-level background: Sorted CD4+ and CD8+ cells gave an average of approximately 3 ug of DNA. General observations from the study: It was found that under 30 CD8+ CDR3 sequences were shared between patients and controls.

CD8+CD57+ cell expansion had been shown by flow cytometry in patients chosen for sequencing. Patients were untreated when blood was sampled. The table lists this clonotype with a few counts. The antigen remains undetermined. One end of the junction does not line up with germline, which may come from a read error. Germline V gives CDR1 SGHTA, CDR2 FQGNSA. The CDR3 loop spans 12 amino acids. Genomic DNA, serving as template, underwent TCR beta VDJ and CDR3 profiling. One entry per CDR3 protein results from TCRdb running MiXCR on the reads. The repertoire consists of more than 200,000 distinct CDR3 sequences, with about half occurring once and the leading ten covering about 20%.

Sequencing was carried out using sorted CD4+, CD8+, or CD8+CD57+ T cells (not recorded which) from PBMCs. This chain joins TRBV7-2 and TRBJ2-7; 8 nucleotides align to TRBD2. This clonotype was sampled from a human donor with aplastic anemia. The CDR3 region has the DNA TGTGCCAGCAGCCTAAGTACTAGCGGACTAGTCTTC. This codes for CASSLSTSGLVF.